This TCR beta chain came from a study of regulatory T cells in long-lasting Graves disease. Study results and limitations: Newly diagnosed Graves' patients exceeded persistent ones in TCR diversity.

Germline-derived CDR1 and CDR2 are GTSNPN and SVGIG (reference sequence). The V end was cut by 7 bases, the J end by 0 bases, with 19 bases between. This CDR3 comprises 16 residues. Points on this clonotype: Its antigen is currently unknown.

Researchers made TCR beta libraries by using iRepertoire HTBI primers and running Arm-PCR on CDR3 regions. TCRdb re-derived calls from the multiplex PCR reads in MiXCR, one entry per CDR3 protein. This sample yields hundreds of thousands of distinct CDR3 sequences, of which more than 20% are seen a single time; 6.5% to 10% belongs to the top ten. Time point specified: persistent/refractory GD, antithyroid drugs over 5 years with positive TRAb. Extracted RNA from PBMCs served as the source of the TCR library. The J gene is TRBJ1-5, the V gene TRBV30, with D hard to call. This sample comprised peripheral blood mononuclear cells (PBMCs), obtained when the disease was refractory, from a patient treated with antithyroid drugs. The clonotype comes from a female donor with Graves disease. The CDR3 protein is CAYLMGFFHSNQPQHF. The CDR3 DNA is TGTGCCTATCTTATGGGTTTCTTCCATAGCAATCAGCCCCAGCATTTT.